A single TCR beta chain is shown here with its context. These data are taken from a study of shared clonotypes between healthy human individuals. Germline values: CDR1 SGHNT, CDR2 YYREEE (reference sequence). V lost 1 base, J lost 4 bases, and 15 bases lay in between. The CDR3 loop spans 15 amino acids. TCRdb's copy holds only in-frame clones and misses some; the assay was immunoSEQ multiplex PCR. This sample has nearly 750,000 clones, with just under 75% found just once. This TCR was recovered from a woman in her 30s in good health. The V and J genes are TRBV5-4 and TRBJ2-7; the D call may be TRBD1 or TRBD2 (6 bases each). Sequencing was performed on memory CD4+ T cells sorted from blood. Subset in this sample: CD45RA-negative fraction. DNA of the CDR3: TGTGCCAGCAGCTTGTTGGGGGGCAGGTATTACGAGCAGTACTTC. Protein sequence: CASSLLGGRYYEQYF.